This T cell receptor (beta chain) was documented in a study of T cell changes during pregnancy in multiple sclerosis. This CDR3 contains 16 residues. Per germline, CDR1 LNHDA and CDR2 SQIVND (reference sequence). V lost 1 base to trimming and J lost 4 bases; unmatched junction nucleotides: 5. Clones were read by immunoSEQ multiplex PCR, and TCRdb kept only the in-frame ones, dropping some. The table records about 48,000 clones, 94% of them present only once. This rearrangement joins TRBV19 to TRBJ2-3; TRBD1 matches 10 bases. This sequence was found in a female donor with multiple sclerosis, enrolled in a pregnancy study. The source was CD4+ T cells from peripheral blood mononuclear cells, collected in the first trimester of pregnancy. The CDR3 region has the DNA TGTGCCAGTAGTATAGGTGGGACAGGGGCGGCAGATACGCAGTATTTT. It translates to CASSIGGTGAADTQYF. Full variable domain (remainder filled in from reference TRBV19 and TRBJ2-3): DGGITQSPKYLFRKEGQNVTLSCEQNLNHDAMYWYRQDPGQGLRLIYYSQIVNDFQKGDIAEGYSVSREKKESFPLTVTSAQKNPTAFYLCASSIGGTGAADTQYFGPGTRLTVL.